Shown below are 16 T cell receptor beta chains from a single sample sequenced in a study of OX40 agonist ivuxolimab in advanced cancers. The repertoire was sequenced with immunoSEQ multiplex PCR; TCRdb's copy has only in-frame clones and lacks some. The sample contains roughly 56,000 clones, approximately 90% of which appear only once. The sequencing used CD4+ or CD8+ T cells sorted from blood, collected in a trial of the OX40 agonist ivuxolimab. All receptors derive from an adult with an advanced solid tumor such as melanoma, head and neck, liver or kidney cancer.

The chain links TRBV30 to TRBJ1-5, with a tentative D call TRBD1 (5 bases). The CDR3 is 12 amino acids. CDR1 is GTSNPN, CDR2 SVGIG, per germline (reference sequence). Trimming shortened V by 8 bases and J by 2 bases, and 10 bases separated the two germline ends. The CDR3 here is CASGRGNQPQHF. The CDR3 nucleotides read TGTGCCAGCGGCAGGGGCAATCAGCCCCAGCATTTT.

The chain recombines TRBV2 with TRBJ2-1; 8 nucleotides align to TRBD2. The CDR3 runs 15 residues. Germline CDR1 reads SNHLY; CDR2 reads FYNNEI. J lost 9 bases, V lost 7 bases, and 14 bases had no gene match. CDR3 region: CASKWSGSQVGEQFF. The CDR3 DNA is TGTGCCAGCAAATGGAGCGGGAGTCAGGTCGGTGAGCAGTTCTTC.

The gene calls are TRBV19 and TRBJ2-1; D unresolved. Trimming left V 3 bases short and J 9 bases short, with 21 bases between. CDR3 length equals 16 residues. The germline V gene has CDR1 LNHDA and CDR2 SQIVND (reference sequence). CDR3 loop: CASSIRRLGRGGEQFF. CDR3 coding DNA: TGTGCCAGTAGTATCCGGCGACTCGGTAGAGGCGGTGAGCAGTTCTTC. The full variable domain, in which reference TRBV19 and TRBJ2-1 provide the parts outside the CDR3, is DGGITQSPKYLFRKEGQNVTLSCEQNLNHDAMYWYRQDPGQGLRLIYYSQIVNDFQKGDIAEGYSVSREKKESFPLTVTSAQKNPTAFYLCASSIRRLGRGGEQFFGPGTRLTVL.

This clone was seen once. The genes are TRBV18 and TRBJ1-2, with D possibly being TRBD1 (5 bases). The germline V gene encodes CDR1 KGHSH and CDR2 LQKENI. V was pared by 3 bases and J by 3 bases, with 17 bases between. The CDR3 spans 16 residues. The CDR3 spells CASSPKGGTEYYGYTF. DNA of the CDR3: TGTGCCAGCTCACCGAAAGGCGGGACGGAGTACTATGGCTACACCTTC.

The chain employs TRBV7-8 and TRBJ2-1, with 7 bases that match TRBD2. The CDR3 totals 17 residues. V was pared by 2 bases and J by 0 bases, with 7 bases of the junction left unmatched. The germline CDR1 and CDR2 sequences are SGHVS and FQNEAQ. CDR3 in amino acids: CASSLSYAGDSYNEQFF. CDR3 coding DNA: TGTGCCAGCAGCTTATCGTATGCGGGAGACTCCTACAATGAGCAGTTCTTC.

This chain links TRBV7-9 with TRBJ1-4; D remains ambiguous. Trimming removed 1 base at V and 0 bases at J, with 6 bases between. The V gene's germline CDR1 is SEHNR and CDR2 FQNEAQ (reference sequence). The CDR3 extends over 15 amino acids. CDR3 loop: CASSLGSSTNEKLFF. In DNA, the CDR3 is TGTGCCAGCAGCTTAGGCAGTTCAACTAATGAAAAACTGTTTTTT.

The V and J genes are TRBV11-2 and TRBJ2-2; the D is unclear. The length of the CDR3 is 13 residues. Germline V gene data show CDR1 as SGHAT and CDR2 as FQNNGV. Trimming pared 3 bases from V and 1 base from J, leaving 3 bases between. The CDR3 DNA sequence: TGTGCCAGCAGCTTGATGAACACCGGGGAGCTGTTTTTT. Translation gives CASSLMNTGELFF.

V gene TRBV5-1 combines with J gene TRBJ2-5; 8 nucleotides line up with TRBD1. The CDR3 spans 14 residues. Germline trimming cut 4 bases from V and 7 bases from J; bases unmatched to any gene: 9. In germline, CDR1 is SGHRS, CDR2 YFSETQ. CDR3 sequence: CASSPQGQEGTQYF. CDR3 nucleotide sequence: TGCGCCAGCAGCCCTCAGGGACAGGAGGGGACCCAGTACTTC.

The chain combines TRBV19 with TRBJ2-3, with 9 bases that match TRBD1. The V gene end was trimmed by 6 bases and the J gene end by 5 bases; junction bases not matched to a gene: 6. Germline CDR1 LNHDA, CDR2 SQIVND (reference sequence). This CDR3 contains 14 residues. CDR3 region: CASRQGALKDTQYF. DNA of the CDR3: TGTGCCAGTAGACAGGGGGCGCTTAAAGATACGCAGTATTTT.

This clone came up a few times. The chain couples TRBV5-1 to TRBJ2-3, with 9 bases fitting TRBD1. Trimming took 1 base from V and 4 from J; bases not matched to a gene: 4. The CDR3 spans 15 residues. The V gene's germline CDR1 is SGHRS and CDR2 YFSETQ. DNA of the CDR3: TGCGCCAGCAGCTTGCCGGGACAGGGCTCAGATACGCAGTATTTT. Its translation is CASSLPGQGSDTQYF.

Comment on this clone: Relative to the germline gene, one junction end is altered; a read error may explain this. The chain carries TRBV11-2 and TRBJ2-5; tentative D call: TRBD1 (5 bases). The CDR3 totals 16 residues. Germline CDR1 SGHAT, CDR2 FQNNGV. The CDR3 sequence: CASRLASAGKEETQYF. CDR3 sequence (DNA): TGTGCCAGCAGATTAGCCTCAGCAGGGAAGGAAGAGACCCAGTACTTC.

This clone appeared once. This chain connects TRBV10-3 to TRBJ2-2, with unresolved D. Looked up from germline, CDR1 is ENHRY and CDR2 is SYGVKD. Trimming left V 2 bases short and J 2 bases short, with 6 bases between. This CDR3 region has 14 residues. CDR3: CAISEVSNTGELFF. The CDR3 DNA follows: TGTGCCATCAGTGAGGTCAGCAACACCGGGGAGCTGTTTTTT.

This chain joins TRBV6-5 and TRBJ1-2; the D gene is possibly TRBD1 (5 bases). The CDR3 consists of 13 residues. With 0 bases removed from V and 8 bases from J, the gap between germline ends came to 10 bases. CDR1 and CDR2 from the germline V gene are MNHEY and SVGAGI. CDR3: CASSYSGVNGYTF. As DNA, the CDR3 is TGTGCCAGCAGTTACTCAGGGGTCAACGGCTACACCTTC.

The chain employs TRBV30 and TRBJ1-4; D not resolved. The V and J ends lost 2 bases and 0 bases respectively, with 7 bases between them. CDR1 is GTSNPN and CDR2 is SVGIG in the germline V gene (reference sequence). CDR3 length: 14 amino acids. As DNA, the CDR3 is TGTGCCTGGAGTTCATTTGCAACTAATGAAAAACTGTTTTTT. Translation gives CAWSSFATNEKLFF.

This rearrangement joins TRBV7-2 to TRBJ2-1; no clear D. V shed 3 bases and J shed 1 base, with 10 bases lying between them. Germline V gives CDR1 SGHTA, CDR2 FQGNSA. The CDR3 runs to 15 residues. CDR3 region: CASSFSGSSYNEQFF. Here the CDR3 DNA reads TGTGCCAGCAGCTTTTCGGGCAGTTCCTACAATGAGCAGTTCTTC.

This chain links TRBV15 with TRBJ1-4; TRBD1 matches at 8 bases. Looked up from germline, CDR1 is LNHNV and CDR2 is YYDKDF (reference sequence). J gave up 6 bases and V 2 bases, and 2 bases lay outside the gene matches. The CDR3 runs 14 residues. CDR3 nucleotides: TGTGCCACCAGCAGAAAGGACAGGGATGAAAAACTGTTTTTT. This gives the protein CATSRKDRDEKLFF.